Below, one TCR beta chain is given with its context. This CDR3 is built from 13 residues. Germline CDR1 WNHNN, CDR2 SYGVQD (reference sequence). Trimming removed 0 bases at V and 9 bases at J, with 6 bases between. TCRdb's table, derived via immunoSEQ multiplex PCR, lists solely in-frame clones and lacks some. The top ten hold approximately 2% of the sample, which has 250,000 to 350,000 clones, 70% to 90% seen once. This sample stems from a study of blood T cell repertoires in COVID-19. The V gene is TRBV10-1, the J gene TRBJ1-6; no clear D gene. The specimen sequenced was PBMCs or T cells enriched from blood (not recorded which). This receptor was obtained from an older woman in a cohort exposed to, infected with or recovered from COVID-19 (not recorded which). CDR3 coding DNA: TGCGCCAGCAGTGAGTCGAGAATTTCACCCCTCCACTTT. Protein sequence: CASSESRISPLHF.